Given below is one T cell receptor beta chain in context. The age range of participants was roughly 18 to 90 years, with residence in about two dozen US areas. This CDR3 region has 13 residues. With 6 bases removed from V and 7 bases from J, the gap between germline ends came to 13 bases. The germline CDR1 and CDR2 sequences are MDHEN and SYDVKM. The data stem from a study of blood T cell repertoires in COVID-19. TCRdb's table, derived via immunoSEQ multiplex PCR, lists solely in-frame clones and lacks some. This table holds about 200,000 clones, around 86% found once. The specimen sequenced was PBMCs or T cells enriched from blood (not recorded which). The TCR was taken from a middle-aged man with acute COVID-19. This chain links TRBV28 with TRBJ1-5; weak D call: TRBD1 (6 bases). The CDR3 sequence is CASSEQGPQPQHF. CDR3 in DNA: TGTGCCAGCAGCGAACAGGGACCCCAGCCCCAGCATTTT.